These 2 T cell receptor beta chains came from one sample sequenced in a study of blood T cell repertoires in COVID-19. The method was immunoSEQ multiplex PCR; TCRdb's version includes in-frame clones alone and lacks a portion of them. The sample lists 44,000 or so clones; roughly 80% were seen once. The material sequenced was peripheral blood. These receptors came from a man between 45 and 60 years old with active COVID-19.

This rearrangement joins TRBV27 to TRBJ2-7; 10 nucleotides align to TRBD1. V gave up 0 bases and J gave up 0 bases; unmatched junction bases: 5. Germline CDR1 and CDR2: MNHEY and SMNVEV (reference sequence). The CDR3 is 17 amino acids. The CDR3 region has the DNA TGTGCCAGCAGTTTATCTACCGGGACAGGGGTCTCCTACGAGCAGTACTTC. This codes for CASSLSTGTGVSYEQYF.

J is TRBJ2-3 and V is TRBV18; 9 bases map to TRBD2. The CDR3 consists of 16 residues. Germline CDR1 reads KGHSH; CDR2 reads LQKENI. J lost 0 bases, V lost 3 bases, and 4 bases had no gene match. The CDR3 loop reads CASSPRLAGSTDTQYF. In DNA form, the CDR3 reads TGTGCCAGCTCACCCAGGCTAGCGGGGAGCACAGATACGCAGTATTTT.